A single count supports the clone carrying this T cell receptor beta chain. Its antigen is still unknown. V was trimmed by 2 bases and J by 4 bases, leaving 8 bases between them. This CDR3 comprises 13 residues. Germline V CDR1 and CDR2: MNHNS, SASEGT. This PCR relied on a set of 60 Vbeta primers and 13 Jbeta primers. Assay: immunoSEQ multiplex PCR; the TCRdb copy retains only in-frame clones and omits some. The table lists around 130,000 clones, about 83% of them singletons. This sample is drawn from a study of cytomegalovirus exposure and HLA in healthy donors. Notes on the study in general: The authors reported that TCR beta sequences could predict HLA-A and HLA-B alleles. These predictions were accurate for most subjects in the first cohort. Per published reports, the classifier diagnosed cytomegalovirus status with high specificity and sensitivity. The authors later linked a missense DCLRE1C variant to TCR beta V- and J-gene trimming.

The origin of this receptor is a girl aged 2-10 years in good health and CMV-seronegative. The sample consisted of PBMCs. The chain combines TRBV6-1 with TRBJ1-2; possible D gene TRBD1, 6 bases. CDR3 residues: CASSETGIYGYTF. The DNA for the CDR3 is TGTGCCAGCAGTGAAACAGGGATCTATGGCTACACCTTC.